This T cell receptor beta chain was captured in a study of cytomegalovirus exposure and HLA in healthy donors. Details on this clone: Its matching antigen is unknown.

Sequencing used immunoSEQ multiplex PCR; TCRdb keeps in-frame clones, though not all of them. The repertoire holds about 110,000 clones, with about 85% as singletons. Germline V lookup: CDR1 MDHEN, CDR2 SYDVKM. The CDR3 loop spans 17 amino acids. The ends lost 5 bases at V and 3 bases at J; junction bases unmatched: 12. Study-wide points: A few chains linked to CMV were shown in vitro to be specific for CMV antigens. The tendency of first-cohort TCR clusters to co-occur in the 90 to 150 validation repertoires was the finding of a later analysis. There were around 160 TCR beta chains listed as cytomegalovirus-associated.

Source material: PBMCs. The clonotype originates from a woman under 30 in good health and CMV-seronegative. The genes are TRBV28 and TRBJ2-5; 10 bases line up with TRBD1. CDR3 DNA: TGTGCCAGCAGTCGCCCGGGACAGGGGCACAAAAAAGAGACCCAGTACTTC. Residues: CASSRPGQGHKKETQYF.